The following is a T cell receptor beta chain sequence with its context. This specimen comes from a study of CD8 T cells in Susac syndrome. V was pared by 0 bases and J by 3 bases, with 6 bases between. The germline V gene encodes CDR1 SGDLS and CDR2 YYNGEE. The CDR3 sequence is 13 residues long. Random-hexamer reverse transcription was applied to about 0.45 to 1 ug RNA. TCRdb independently ran MiXCR on the immunoSEQ multiplex PCR reads; one entry per CDR3 protein. The repertoire holds 130,000 to 150,000 distinct CDR3 sequences, with approximately 95% as singletons. This clonotype was sampled from a human donor in good health. The chain links TRBV9 to TRBJ1-1; D unresolved. Sequencing was carried out using CD8+ T cells from PBMCs. CDR3 sequence (DNA): TGTGCCAGCAGCGTAGAATCCTACACTGAAGCTTTCTTT. Encoded protein: CASSVESYTEAFF.